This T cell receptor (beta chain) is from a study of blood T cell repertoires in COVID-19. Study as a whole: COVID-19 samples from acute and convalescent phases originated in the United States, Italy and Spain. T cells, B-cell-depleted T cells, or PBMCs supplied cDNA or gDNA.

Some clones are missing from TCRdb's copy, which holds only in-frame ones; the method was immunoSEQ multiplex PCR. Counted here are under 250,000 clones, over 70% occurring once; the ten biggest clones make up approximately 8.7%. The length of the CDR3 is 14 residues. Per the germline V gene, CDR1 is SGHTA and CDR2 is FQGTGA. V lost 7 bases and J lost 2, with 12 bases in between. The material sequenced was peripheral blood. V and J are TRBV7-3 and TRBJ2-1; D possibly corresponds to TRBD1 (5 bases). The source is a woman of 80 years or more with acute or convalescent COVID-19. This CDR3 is CASTQGGTYNEQFF. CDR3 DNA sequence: TGTGCCAGCACCCAGGGCGGTACCTACAATGAGCAGTTCTTC.